This TCR beta chain originates from a study of T cells in Graves' hyperthyroidism and ophthalmopathy. TCR beta CDR3 sequences were amplified from RNA transcripts. HTBI primers drove first-round RT-PCR of the TCR CDR3. Each CDR3 protein is one row after TCRdb ran MiXCR on the multiplex PCR reads. The data show about 740,000 distinct CDR3 sequences, with 14% seen just once and more than 8.5% held by the top ten. V was pared by 3 bases and J by 0 bases, with 3 bases of the junction left unmatched. Germline CDR1 is MDHEN and CDR2 is SYDVKM. The CDR3 runs to 17 residues. The chain has TRBV28 and TRBJ2-6, with 9 bases fitting TRBD1. The sample consisted of blood. The receptor was isolated from a woman between 18 and 30 years old with Graves' hyperthyroidism. The CDR3 sequence is CASSFDRGSSGANVLTF. CDR3 sequence (DNA): TGTGCCAGCAGTTTCGACAGGGGGTCCTCTGGGGCCAACGTCCTGACTTTC.